This T cell receptor (beta chain) was sequenced in a study of Ad26.COV2.S vaccination and SARS-CoV-2 variants. This CDR3 is 13 amino acids long. Germline V gene data show CDR1 as SGHRS and CDR2 as YFSETQ. V was clipped by 4 bases and J by 7 bases, with 12 bases between them. The table came from immunoSEQ multiplex PCR; TCRdb's copy has only in-frame clones and leaves some out. The table lists some 500,000 clones, about 91% of them singletons. As for treatment: over 15 received Ad26.COV2.S at low or high dose, single or two shots; roughly five received placebo; per-sample allocation not given. The samples date from day 63 after the first vaccine or placebo injection.

The specimen comprised peripheral blood, sampled in a trial of Ad26.COV2.S vaccine versus placebo. This receptor was obtained from a person between 18 and 65 years old who received the Ad26.COV2.S COVID-19 vaccine or a placebo. The V call is TRBV5-1, the J call TRBJ1-5; tentative D call: TRBD1 (5 bases). The CDR3 is CASSPEGKQPQHF. Here the CDR3 DNA reads TGCGCCAGCAGCCCTGAGGGGAAACAGCCCCAGCATTTT.